These 3 T cell receptor beta chains came from one sample sequenced in a study of shared clonotypes between healthy human individuals. Only in-frame clones appear in the TCRdb table, and some are missing; sequencing was by immunoSEQ multiplex PCR. Here the sample spans about 600,000 clones, around three quarters being singletons. The specimen was PBMCs. These receptors came from a woman aged 40-49 years in good health. Some clones in this sample may be carry-over from other donors' samples.

V and J are TRBV7-9 and TRBJ2-1; maybe TRBD2 (6 bases). Trimming removed 1 base from V and 2 bases from J, with 12 bases in between. The length of the CDR3 is 16 residues. Germline V CDR1 and CDR2: SEHNR, FQNEAQ (reference sequence). CDR3 DNA: TGTGCCAGCAGCTTAGTATCCCCGGGGGCCTACAATGAGCAGTTCTTC. Its protein is CASSLVSPGAYNEQFF.

V is TRBV27 and J is TRBJ2-1; TRBD1 matches 11 bases. The germline gives CDR1 MNHEY, CDR2 SMNVEV (reference sequence). The CDR3 contains 14 residues. The trim removed 4 bases at V and 10 bases at J, leaving 6 bases unmatched. The CDR3 loop is CASSWGQGVREQFF. CDR3 sequence (DNA): TGTGCCAGCAGTTGGGGACAGGGGGTCAGGGAGCAGTTCTTC.

A few counts support this clone. J is TRBJ1-1 and V is TRBV27; D ambiguous. The germline V gene has CDR1 MNHEY and CDR2 SMNVEV (reference sequence). CDR3 length: 15 amino acids. The V gene lost 2 bases and the J gene lost 1 base, with 11 bases spanning the gap. Here the CDR3 reads CASSLQHEKNTEAFF. The CDR3, as DNA: TGTGCCAGCAGTTTACAGCACGAAAAGAACACTGAAGCTTTCTTT.